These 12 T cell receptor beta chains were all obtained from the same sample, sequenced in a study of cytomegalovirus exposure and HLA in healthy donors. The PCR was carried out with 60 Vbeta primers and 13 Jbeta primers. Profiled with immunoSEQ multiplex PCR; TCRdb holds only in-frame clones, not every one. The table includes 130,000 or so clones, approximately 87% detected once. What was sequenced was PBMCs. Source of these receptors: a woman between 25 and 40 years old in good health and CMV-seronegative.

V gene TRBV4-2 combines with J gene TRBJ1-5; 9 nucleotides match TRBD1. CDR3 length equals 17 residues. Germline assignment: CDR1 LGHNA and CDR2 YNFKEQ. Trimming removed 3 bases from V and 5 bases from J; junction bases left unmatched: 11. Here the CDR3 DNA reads TGTGCCAGCAGCCACCGCGGACAGGGGATATCGGATCAGCCCCAGCATTTT. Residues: CASSHRGQGISDQPQHF.

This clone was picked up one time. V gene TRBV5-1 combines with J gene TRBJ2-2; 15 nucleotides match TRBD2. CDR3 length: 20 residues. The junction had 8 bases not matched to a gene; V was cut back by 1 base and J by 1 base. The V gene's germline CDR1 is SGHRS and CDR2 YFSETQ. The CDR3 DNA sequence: TGCGCCAGCAGCTTGAAACCGGGACTAGCGGGAGGAGAGAACACCGGGGAGCTGTTTTTT. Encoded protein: CASSLKPGLAGGENTGELFF.

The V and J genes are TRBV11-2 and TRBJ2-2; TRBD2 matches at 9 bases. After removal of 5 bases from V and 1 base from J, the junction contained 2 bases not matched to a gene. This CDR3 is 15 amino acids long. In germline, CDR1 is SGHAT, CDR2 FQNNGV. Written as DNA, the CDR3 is TGTGCCAGCAGCCGAGCGGGGGGGAACACCGGGGAGCTGTTTTTT. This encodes CASSRAGGNTGELFF.

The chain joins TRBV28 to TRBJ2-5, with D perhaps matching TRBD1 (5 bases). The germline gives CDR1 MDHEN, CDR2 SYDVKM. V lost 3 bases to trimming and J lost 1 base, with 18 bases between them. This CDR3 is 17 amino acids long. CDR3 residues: CASSFSTLQVLQETQYF. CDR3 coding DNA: TGTGCCAGCAGTTTCTCCACCTTACAGGTACTCCAAGAGACCCAGTACTTC.

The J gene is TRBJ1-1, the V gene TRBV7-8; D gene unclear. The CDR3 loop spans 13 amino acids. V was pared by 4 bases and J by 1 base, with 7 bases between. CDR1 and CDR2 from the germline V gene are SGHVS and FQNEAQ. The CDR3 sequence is CASSSSGNTEAFF. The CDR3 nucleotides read TGTGCCAGCAGCTCTTCAGGGAACACTGAAGCTTTCTTT. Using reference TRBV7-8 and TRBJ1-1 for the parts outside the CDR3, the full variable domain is GAGVSQSPRYKVAKRGQDVALRCDPISGHVSLFWYQQALGQGPEFLTYFQNEAQLDKSGLPSDRFFAERPEGSVSTLKIQRTQQEDSAVYLCASSSSGNTEAFFGQGTRLTVV.

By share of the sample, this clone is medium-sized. Here the CDR3 reads CASGPRGRVHDQPQHF. Here the CDR3 DNA reads TGTGCTAGTGGTCCCCGAGGGAGGGTACATGATCAGCCCCAGCATTTT. V usage is TRBV12-5 and J usage is TRBJ1-5; D remains unclear. The CDR3 runs 16 residues. Trimming pared 5 bases from V and 5 bases from J, leaving 19 bases between. Germline values: CDR1 LGHNT, CDR2 FRNRAP.

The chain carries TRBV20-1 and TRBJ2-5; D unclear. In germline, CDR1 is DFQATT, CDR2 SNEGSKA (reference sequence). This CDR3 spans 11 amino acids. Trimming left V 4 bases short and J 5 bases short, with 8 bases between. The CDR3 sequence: CSATPRETQYF. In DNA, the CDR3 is TGCAGTGCTACCCCGAGGGAGACCCAGTACTTC.

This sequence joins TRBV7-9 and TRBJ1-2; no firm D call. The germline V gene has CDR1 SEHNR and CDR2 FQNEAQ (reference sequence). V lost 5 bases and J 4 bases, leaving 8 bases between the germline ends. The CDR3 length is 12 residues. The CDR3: CASSPHSYGYTF. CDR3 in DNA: TGTGCCAGCAGCCCCCACAGCTATGGCTACACCTTC.

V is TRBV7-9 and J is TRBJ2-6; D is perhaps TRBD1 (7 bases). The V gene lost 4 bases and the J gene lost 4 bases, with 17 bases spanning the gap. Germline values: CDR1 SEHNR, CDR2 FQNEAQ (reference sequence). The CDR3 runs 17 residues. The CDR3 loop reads CASSSATGEVGANVLTF. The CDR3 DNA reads TGTGCCAGCAGCTCTGCTACAGGGGAGGTCGGGGCCAACGTCCTGACTTTC.

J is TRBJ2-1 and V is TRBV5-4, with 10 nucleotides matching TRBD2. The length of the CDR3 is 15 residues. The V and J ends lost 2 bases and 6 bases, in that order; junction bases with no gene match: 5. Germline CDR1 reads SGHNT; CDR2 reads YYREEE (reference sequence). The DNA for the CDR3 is TGTGCCAGCAGCTTCAGTCTAGCGGGAGCCAATGAGCAGTTCTTC. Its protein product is CASSFSLAGANEQFF.

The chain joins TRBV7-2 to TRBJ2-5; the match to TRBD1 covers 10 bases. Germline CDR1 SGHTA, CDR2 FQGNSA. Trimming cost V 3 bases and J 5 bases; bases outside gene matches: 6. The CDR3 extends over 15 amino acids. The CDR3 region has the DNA TGTGCCAGCAGCTTCGCCGGGACAGGGGAGGAGACCCAGTACTTC. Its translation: CASSFAGTGEETQYF.

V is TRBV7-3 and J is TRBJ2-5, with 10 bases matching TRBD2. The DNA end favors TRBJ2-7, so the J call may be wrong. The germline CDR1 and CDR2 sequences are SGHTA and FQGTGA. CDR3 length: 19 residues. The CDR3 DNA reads TGTGCCAGCAGCTTAACCCCCCTCCGGACTAGCGGATATACCTACGAGCAGTACTTC. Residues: CASSLTPLRTSGYTYEQYF.